The 21 T cell receptor beta chains given below trace back to one sample, sequenced in a study of read filtering for tumor transcriptome and immune sequencing. From roughly 400 ng of RNA, a library with molecular barcoded alpha/delta and beta/gamma adaptors was made. In TCRdb, the reads were re-called with MiXCR into one record per CDR3 protein. Found here are over 35,000 distinct CDR3 sequences, roughly 12% of them singletons; the top ten hold approximately 31%. Source material: a population of CD138-negative cells sorted from bone marrow. These receptors were taken from a donor at least 40 years old with multiple myeloma.

At least ten counts were recorded for this clonotype. This sequence joins TRBV28 and TRBJ2-2; D may be TRBD2 (6 bases). This CDR3 spans 15 amino acids. Trimming removed 6 bases at V and 6 bases at J, with 17 bases between. Germline lookup yields CDR1 MDHEN and CDR2 SYDVKM. The CDR3 DNA follows: TGTGCCAGCAGGGTCTTTAGCGGTACGGCCGGGGAGCTGTTTTTT. This translates into CASRVFSGTAGELFF.

This clonotype was counted ten times or more. This sequence joins TRBV9 and TRBJ2-5; 10 bases agree with TRBD2. The CDR3 runs to 15 residues. CDR1 SGDLS and CDR2 YYNGEE come from the germline V gene. With V trimmed by 3 bases and J by 1 base, 3 bases remained unmatched. This CDR3 reads CASSDSGRGQETQYF. The CDR3 DNA follows: TGTGCCAGCAGCGACAGCGGGAGGGGCCAAGAGACCCAGTACTTC.

This clonotype showed up many times. The chain links TRBV4-3 to TRBJ1-4; D is perhaps TRBD1 (6 bases). Germline V gene data show CDR1 as LGHNA and CDR2 as YSLEER. The length of the CDR3 is 16 residues. Trimming pared 0 bases from V and 8 bases from J, leaving 16 bases between. The CDR3 spells CASSQEGGLTTEKLFF. For the CDR3, the DNA is TGCGCCAGCAGCCAAGAAGGGGGACTTACGACAGAAAAACTGTTTTTT.

The sample holds a few counts of this clonotype. A much larger clone differs from this one at a single base, so this may be a read error. The chain links TRBV11-2 to TRBJ2-7; the match to TRBD2 covers 9 bases. Germline V CDR1 and CDR2: SGHAT, FQNNGV. The CDR3 sequence is 17 residues long. The V segment lost 7 bases and the J segment 4 bases; nucleotides outside the gene matches: 17. The CDR3, as DNA: TGTGCCAGCATATCGGGACTAGCCTCCCTTCGGGGGTACGAGCAGTACTTC. This sequence encodes CASISGLASLRGYEQYF.

This clonotype was observed at least ten times. This chain connects TRBV28 to TRBJ1-5; perhaps TRBD1 as D (6 bases). The CDR3 runs 14 residues. In germline, CDR1 is MDHEN, CDR2 SYDVKM. V was pared by 5 bases and J by 3 bases, with 11 bases between. The CDR3 spells CASSPGQFNQPQHF. The CDR3 DNA follows: TGTGCCAGCAGTCCAGGACAGTTCAATCAGCCCCAGCATTTT.

This clonotype was recorded many times. This chain's CDR3 is CASSFGGLKETQYF. As DNA, the CDR3 is TGTGCCAGCAGCTTCGGGGGACTGAAAGAGACCCAGTACTTC. This chain uses TRBV7-9 with TRBJ2-5, with D perhaps matching TRBD2 (6 bases). Trimming removed 3 bases at V and 3 bases at J, with 11 bases between. Germline loops: CDR1 SEHNR, CDR2 FQNEAQ (reference sequence). This CDR3 is 14 amino acids long.

This clonotype came up many times. J is TRBJ2-1 and V is TRBV6-4; 10 bases are shared with TRBD1. This CDR3 is built from 15 residues. V dropped 3 bases and J dropped 6; count of bases not matched to a gene: 5. Germline CDR1 and CDR2: MRHNA and SNTAGT. The CDR3, as DNA: TGTGCCAGCAGTGAGGGACAGGGGCGGTTCAATGAGCAGTTCTTC. Translating it yields CASSEGQGRFNEQFF.

The rearrangement joins TRBV25-1 to TRBJ2-1; 7 bases match TRBD2. Germline assignment: CDR1 MGHDK and CDR2 SYGVNS. The CDR3 extends over 14 amino acids. V lost 8 bases, J lost 5 bases, and 9 bases stayed unmatched. CDR3 residues: CASEEVAGHNEQFF. The DNA of the CDR3 is TGTGCCAGCGAGGAGGTAGCGGGTCACAATGAGCAGTTCTTC.

At least ten counts were recorded for this clonotype. J is TRBJ2-1 and V is TRBV3-1; a possible D gene is TRBD1 (5 bases). The germline V gene encodes CDR1 LGHDT and CDR2 YNNKEL (reference sequence). Trimming shortened V by 1 base and J by 6 bases, and 10 bases separated the two germline ends. This CDR3 is 14 amino acids long. CDR3 bases: TGTGCCAGCAGCCAAGGGACAAGTGGCAATGAGCAGTTCTTC. Its translation is CASSQGTSGNEQFF.

This clonotype was counted many times. The chain uses TRBV20-1 and TRBJ1-3; no definite D call. Germline loops: CDR1 DFQATT, CDR2 SNEGSKA (reference sequence). V lost 5 bases and J 2 bases, leaving 7 bases between the germline ends. CDR3 length: 12 residues. CDR3 sequence: CSASTTGNTIYF. In DNA form, the CDR3 reads TGCAGTGCTTCGACGACTGGAAACACCATATATTTT.

Many counts were recorded for this clonotype. The V and J genes are TRBV6-6 and TRBJ1-6; 10 nucleotides line up with TRBD1. The CDR3 runs to 16 residues. The junction had 9 bases not matched to a gene; V was cut back by 6 bases and J by 7 bases. CDR1 and CDR2 (germline): MNHNY, SVGAGI (reference sequence). CDR3 amino acids: CASRKEWTGGNSPLHF. In DNA form, the CDR3 reads TGTGCCAGCAGGAAGGAATGGACAGGGGGAAATTCACCCCTCCACTTT.

This clonotype has ten or more counts. This rearrangement joins TRBV20-1 to TRBJ1-1; tentative D call: TRBD1 (5 bases). V was cut by 0 bases and J by 10 bases, with 15 bases left in between. The CDR3 runs to 13 residues. The germline V gene encodes CDR1 DFQATT and CDR2 SNEGSKA (reference sequence). For the CDR3, the DNA is TGCAGTGCTAGAGATGGTAACGGGGCAGGAGCTTTCTTT. As protein: CSARDGNGAGAFF.

This clonotype was counted only a few times. The V call is TRBV20-1, the J call TRBJ2-1, with TRBD1 identical over 9 bases. Germline CDR1 and CDR2: DFQATT and SNEGSKA (reference sequence). The CDR3 spans 15 residues. With V trimmed by 5 bases and J by 1 base, 6 bases remained unmatched. The DNA for the CDR3 is TGCAGTGCTGGTCGGGACAGGGATTCCTACAATGAGCAGTTCTTC. This translates into CSAGRDRDSYNEQFF.

The chain is built from TRBV7-2 and TRBJ2-7; the D is unclear. Germline V CDR1 and CDR2: SGHTA, FQGNSA. V was trimmed by 1 base and J by 3 bases, leaving 4 bases between them. The CDR3 is 12 amino acids. CDR3 sequence (DNA): TGTGCCAGCAGCTTAGACGTCTACGAGCAGTACTTC. Translating it yields CASSLDVYEQYF.

This clonotype showed up many times. The chain has TRBV5-1 and TRBJ2-2; TRBD2 might be the D (5 bases). CDR1 is SGHRS and CDR2 is YFSETQ in the germline V gene. The CDR3 extends over 16 amino acids. Trimming removed 1 base at V and 0 bases at J, with 10 bases between. The CDR3 loop is CASSLPRLTNTGELFF. DNA of the CDR3: TGCGCCAGCAGCTTGCCCAGACTAACGAACACCGGGGAGCTGTTTTTT.

This clonotype came up many times. The rearrangement uses TRBV28 and TRBJ2-1; the match to TRBD2 covers 12 bases. CDR3 length: 15 residues. The trim removed 5 bases at V and 7 bases at J, leaving 6 bases unmatched. Germline CDR1 MDHEN, CDR2 SYDVKM. Here the CDR3 reads CASSPLAGGWNEQFF. The CDR3 DNA follows: TGTGCCAGCAGTCCCCTAGCGGGAGGGTGGAATGAGCAGTTCTTC.

In this sample, this clonotype turned up many times. The genes are TRBV29-1 and TRBJ1-2; D gene ambiguous. Per germline, CDR1 SQVTM and CDR2 ANQGSEA. This CDR3 is built from 14 residues. V gave up 5 bases and J gave up 5 bases, with 18 bases separating them. This CDR3 reads CSVPPGNSPYGYTF. Written as DNA, the CDR3 is TGCAGCGTTCCACCTGGTAACAGCCCTTATGGCTACACCTTC.

In this sample, this clonotype turned up a few times. Possible read error: a much larger clone is one base away. V is TRBV23-1 and J is TRBJ2-1, with 8 bases that match TRBD1. TRBV23-1 is an open reading frame, and its role is uncertain. The CDR3 has 18 amino acids. CDR3 sequence reads: CASSQTTDGTGAYNGQFF. CDR3 DNA sequence: TGCGCCAGCAGTCAAACAACAGATGGGACAGGAGCCTACAATGGGCAGTTCTTC.

This clonotype was observed at least ten times. V and J are TRBV30 and TRBJ2-1, with D maybe TRBD2 (5 bases). This CDR3 contains 15 residues. Trimming left V 5 bases short and J 4 bases short, with 18 bases between. Germline assignment: CDR1 GTSNPN and CDR2 SVGIG (reference sequence). This chain's CDR3 is CAWDPLGERYNEQFF. The CDR3, as DNA: TGTGCCTGGGACCCCTTGGGAGAGCGGTACAATGAGCAGTTCTTC.

This clonotype has ten or more counts. The V and J genes are TRBV6-6 and TRBJ2-3, with 10 nucleotides matching TRBD2. The CDR3 is 16 amino acids. Per the germline V gene, CDR1 is MNHNY and CDR2 is SVGAGI (reference sequence). Trimming cost V 0 bases and J 5 bases; bases outside gene matches: 5. CDR3 DNA: TGTGCCAGCAGTTACTCTTCTAGCGGGAGTTTAGATACGCAGTATTTT. Encoded protein: CASSYSSSGSLDTQYF.

This clonotype was observed at least ten times. The V gene is TRBV20-1, the J gene TRBJ2-1; D is uncertain. The CDR3 totals 12 residues. V was pared by 0 bases and J by 6 bases, with 6 bases between. CDR1 is DFQATT, CDR2 SNEGSKA, per germline (reference sequence). In DNA, the CDR3 is TGCAGTGCTAGAGACCCTCCCAATGAGCAGTTCTTC. Translating gives CSARDPPNEQFF.